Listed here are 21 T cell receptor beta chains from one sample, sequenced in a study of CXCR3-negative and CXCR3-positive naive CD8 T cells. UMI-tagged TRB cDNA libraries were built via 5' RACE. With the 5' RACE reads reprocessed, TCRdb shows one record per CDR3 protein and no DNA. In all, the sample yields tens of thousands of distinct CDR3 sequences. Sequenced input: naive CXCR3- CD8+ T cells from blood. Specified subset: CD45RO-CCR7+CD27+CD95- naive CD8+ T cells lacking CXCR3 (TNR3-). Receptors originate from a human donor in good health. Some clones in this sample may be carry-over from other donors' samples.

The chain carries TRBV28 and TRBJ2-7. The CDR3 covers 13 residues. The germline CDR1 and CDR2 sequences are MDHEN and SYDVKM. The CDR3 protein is CASVGNTAYEQYF.

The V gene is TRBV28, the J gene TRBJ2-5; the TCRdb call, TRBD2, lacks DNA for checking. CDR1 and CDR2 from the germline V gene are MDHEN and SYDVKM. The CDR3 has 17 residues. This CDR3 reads CASSFYSELAGSGTQYF.

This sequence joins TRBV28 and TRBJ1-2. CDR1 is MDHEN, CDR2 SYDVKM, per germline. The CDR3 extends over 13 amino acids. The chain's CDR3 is CASSFVVSYGYTF.

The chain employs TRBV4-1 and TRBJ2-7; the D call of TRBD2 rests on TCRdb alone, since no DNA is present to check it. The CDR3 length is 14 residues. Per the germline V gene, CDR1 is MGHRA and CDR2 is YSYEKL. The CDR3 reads CASSQPGLHYEQYF.

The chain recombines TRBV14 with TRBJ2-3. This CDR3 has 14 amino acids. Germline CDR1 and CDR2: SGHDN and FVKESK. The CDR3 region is CASSQVPGTDTQYF.

The CDR3 reads CASSFSVLETQYF. The chain combines TRBV7-6 with TRBJ2-5. This CDR3 has 13 amino acids. Germline V CDR1 and CDR2: SGHVS, FNYEAQ.

The chain's CDR3 is CSVDRGDNEQFF. The rearrangement links TRBV29-1 to TRBJ2-1; the TCRdb call, TRBD1, lacks DNA for checking. CDR1 is SQVTM, CDR2 ANQGSEA, per germline. This CDR3 region has 12 residues.

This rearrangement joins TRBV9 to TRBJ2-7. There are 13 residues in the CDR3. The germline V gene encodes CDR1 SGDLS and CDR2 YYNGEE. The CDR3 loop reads CASSVAESYEQYF.

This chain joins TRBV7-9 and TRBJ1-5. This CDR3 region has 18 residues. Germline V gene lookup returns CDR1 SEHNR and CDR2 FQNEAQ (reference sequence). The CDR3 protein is CASSFGRTDPDLDQPQHF.

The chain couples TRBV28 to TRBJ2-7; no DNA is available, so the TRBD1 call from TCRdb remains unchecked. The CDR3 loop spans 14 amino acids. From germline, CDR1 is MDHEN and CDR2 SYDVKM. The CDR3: CASGGSGGGYEQYF.

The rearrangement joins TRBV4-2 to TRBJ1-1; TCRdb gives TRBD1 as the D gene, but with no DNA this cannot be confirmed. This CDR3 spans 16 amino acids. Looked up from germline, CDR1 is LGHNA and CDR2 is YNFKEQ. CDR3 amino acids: CASSQDRPGVSTEAFF.

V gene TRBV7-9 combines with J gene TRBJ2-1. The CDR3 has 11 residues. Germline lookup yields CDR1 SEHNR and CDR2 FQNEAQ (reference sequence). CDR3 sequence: CASSLPGEQFF.

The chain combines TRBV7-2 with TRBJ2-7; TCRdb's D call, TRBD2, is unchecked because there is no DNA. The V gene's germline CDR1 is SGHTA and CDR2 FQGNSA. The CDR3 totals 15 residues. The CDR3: CASSSSLAGGYEQYF. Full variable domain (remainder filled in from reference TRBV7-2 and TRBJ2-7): GAGVSQSPSNKVTEKGKDVELRCDPISGHTALYWYRQSLGQGLEFLIYFQGNSAPDKSGLPSDRFSAERTGGSVSTLTIQRTQQEDSAVYLCASSSSLAGGYEQYFGPGTRLTVT.

The CDR3 here is CSVEDEDTYEQYF. This sequence joins TRBV29-1 and TRBJ2-7. CDR1 and CDR2 (germline): SQVTM, ANQGSEA. The CDR3 is 13 amino acids.

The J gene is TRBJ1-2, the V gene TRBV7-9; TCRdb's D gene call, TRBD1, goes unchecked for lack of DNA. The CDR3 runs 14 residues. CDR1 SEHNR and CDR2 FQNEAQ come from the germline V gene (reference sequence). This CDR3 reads CASSPQGAGFGYTF.

The CDR3: CASSPSSRSSTDTQYF. The chain recombines TRBV7-6 with TRBJ2-3. CDR1 SGHVS and CDR2 FNYEAQ come from the germline V gene. The CDR3 consists of 16 residues.

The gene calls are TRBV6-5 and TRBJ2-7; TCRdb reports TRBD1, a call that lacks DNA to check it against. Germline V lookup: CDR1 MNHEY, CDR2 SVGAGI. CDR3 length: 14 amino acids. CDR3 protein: CASKLRDRVGEQYF.

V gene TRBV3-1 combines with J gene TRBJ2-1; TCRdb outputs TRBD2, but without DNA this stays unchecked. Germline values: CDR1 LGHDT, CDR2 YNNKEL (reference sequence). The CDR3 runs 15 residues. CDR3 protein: CASSDRADSYIEQFF.

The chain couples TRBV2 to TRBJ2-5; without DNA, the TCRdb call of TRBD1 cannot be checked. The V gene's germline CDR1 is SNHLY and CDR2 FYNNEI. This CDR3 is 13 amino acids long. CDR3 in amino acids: CASGGQGAETQYF.

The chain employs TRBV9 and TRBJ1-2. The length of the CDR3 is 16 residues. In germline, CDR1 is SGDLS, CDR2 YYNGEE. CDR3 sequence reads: CASSVASSAVNYGYTF.

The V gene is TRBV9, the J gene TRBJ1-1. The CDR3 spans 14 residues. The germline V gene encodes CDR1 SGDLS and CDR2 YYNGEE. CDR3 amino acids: CASSVQAGGTEAFF.